This T cell receptor beta chain was obtained from a study of a mutant IDH1 vaccine in newly diagnosed glioma. Germline V gene sequence: CDR1 MGHDK, CDR2 SYGVNS. The junction had 13 bases not matched to a gene; V was cut back by 5 bases and J by 6 bases. The CDR3 is 17 residues long. On this clone: Its antigen remains unknown.

Assay used: immunoSEQ multiplex PCR; TCRdb lists only in-frame clones, some missing. The table includes around 100,000 clones, around nine tenths detected once. Time point defined: week 47, end of study. A 20-mer mutant IDH1 peptide at 300 ug was injected subcutaneously with topical imiquimod. The source is a woman aged 50 to 60 with glioma. The genes are TRBV25-1 and TRBJ2-1, with 10 bases that match TRBD1. The sequencing here drew on PBMCs, taken from a glioma patient whose treatment included an IDH1 peptide vaccine. CDR3 sequence: CASSYRPGQGPSNEQFF. CDR3 sequence (DNA): TGTGCCAGCAGTTATCGGCCGGGACAGGGGCCTTCCAATGAGCAGTTCTTC.